The clone carrying this T cell receptor beta chain was observed a handful of times. The assay was immunoSEQ multiplex PCR, and TCRdb's table has in-frame clones only and misses some. This sample yields some 1.5 million clones, of which approximately 98% are seen a single time; 0.4% to 0.55% belongs to the top ten. This CDR3 region has 14 residues. Trimming took 2 bases from V and 8 from J; bases not matched to a gene: 5. Germline V lookup: CDR1 MGHDK, CDR2 SYGVNS. These data are taken from a study of shared clonotypes between healthy human individuals. The receptor was isolated from a man in his thirties or forties in good health. This chain uses TRBV25-1 with TRBJ2-1; 8 bases are shared with TRBD2. Sequencing input: naive CD4+ T cells sorted from blood. Noted subset: CD45RA+ positively selected. Here the CDR3 reads CASSERAGVDEQFF. The CDR3 DNA is TGTGCCAGCAGTGAACGAGCGGGAGTCGATGAGCAGTTCTTC.